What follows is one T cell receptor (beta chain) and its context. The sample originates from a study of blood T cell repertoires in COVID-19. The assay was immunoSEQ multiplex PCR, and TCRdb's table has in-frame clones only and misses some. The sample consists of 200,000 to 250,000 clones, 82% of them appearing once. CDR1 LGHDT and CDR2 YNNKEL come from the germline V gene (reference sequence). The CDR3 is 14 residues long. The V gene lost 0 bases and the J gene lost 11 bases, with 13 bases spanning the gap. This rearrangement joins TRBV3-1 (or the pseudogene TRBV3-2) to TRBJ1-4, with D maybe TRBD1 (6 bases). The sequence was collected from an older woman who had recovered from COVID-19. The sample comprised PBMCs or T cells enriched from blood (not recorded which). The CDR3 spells CASSQDYEGDKLFF. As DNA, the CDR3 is TGTGCCAGCAGCCAAGATTATGAGGGGGATAAACTGTTTTTT.